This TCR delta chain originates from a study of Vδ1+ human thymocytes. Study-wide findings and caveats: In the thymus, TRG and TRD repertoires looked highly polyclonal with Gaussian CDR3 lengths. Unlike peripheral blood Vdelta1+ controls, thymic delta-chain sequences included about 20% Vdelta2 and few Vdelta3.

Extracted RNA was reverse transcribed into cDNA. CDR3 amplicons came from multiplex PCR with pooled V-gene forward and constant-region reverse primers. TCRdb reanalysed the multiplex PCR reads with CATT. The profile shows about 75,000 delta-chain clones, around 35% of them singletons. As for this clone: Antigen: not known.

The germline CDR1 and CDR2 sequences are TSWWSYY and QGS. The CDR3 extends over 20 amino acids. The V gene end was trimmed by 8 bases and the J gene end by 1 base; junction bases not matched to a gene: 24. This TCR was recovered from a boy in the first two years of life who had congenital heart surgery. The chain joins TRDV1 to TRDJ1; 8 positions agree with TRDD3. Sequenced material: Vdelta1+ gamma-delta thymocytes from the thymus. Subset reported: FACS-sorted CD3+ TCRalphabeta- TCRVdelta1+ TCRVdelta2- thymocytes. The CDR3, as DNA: TGTGCTCTTTGCCCGGCGGGCCTAATAACTGGGGGTTACATCACCGATAAACTCATCTTT. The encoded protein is CALCPAGLITGGYITDKLIF.